This entry lists 14 T cell receptor beta chains sequenced from one sample in a study of blood T cell repertoires in COVID-19. Data came from immunoSEQ multiplex PCR; TCRdb stores just in-frame clones and leaves some out. The table includes 55,000 to 75,000 clones, about 80% detected once. The specimen sequenced was peripheral blood. The origin of the receptors is a man aged 65 to 79 who had recovered from COVID-19.

The chain recombines TRBV6-2 or TRBV6-3 with TRBJ2-3, with D hard to call. V was shortened by 2 bases and J by 2 bases, with 14 bases between the two germline ends. This CDR3 comprises 16 residues. Germline lookup yields CDR1 MNHEY and CDR2 SVGEGT. The CDR3 here is CASSYPLRAFTDTQYF. The CDR3 nucleotides are TGTGCCAGCAGTTACCCACTTCGAGCCTTCACAGATACGCAGTATTTT.

The gene calls are TRBV19 and TRBJ2-3; D may be TRBD1 (6 bases). The germline V gene encodes CDR1 LNHDA and CDR2 SQIVND (reference sequence). Trimming removed 6 bases from V and 3 bases from J, with 13 bases in between. The CDR3 spans 14 residues. Here the CDR3 reads CASRIQTGTDTQYF. CDR3 in DNA: TGTGCCAGTAGGATCCAAACAGGGACAGATACGCAGTATTTT.

The chain uses TRBV27 and TRBJ1-6, with 9 bases fitting TRBD1. Looked up from germline, CDR1 is MNHEY and CDR2 is SMNVEV (reference sequence). CDR3 size: 17 residues. Trimming removed 3 bases from V and 3 bases from J; junction bases left unmatched: 6. Here the CDR3 reads CASSLYPGQGYNSPLHF. The CDR3 nucleotides are TGTGCCAGCAGTTTGTATCCGGGACAGGGCTATAATTCACCCCTCCACTTT.

CDR3 coding DNA: TGTGCCAGTAGTATTGGGGCGGGAACTAGCACAGATACGCAGTATTTT. Translated: CASSIGAGTSTDTQYF. The chain recombines TRBV19 with TRBJ2-3; possible D gene TRBD2, 6 bases. Germline V lookup: CDR1 LNHDA, CDR2 SQIVND (reference sequence). Deletions cut 3 bases from V and 0 bases from J, with 13 bases between. The CDR3 sequence is 16 residues long.

This clone was picked up one time. This chain joins TRBV4-1 and TRBJ2-6; TRBD1 matches 8 bases. Trimming removed 3 bases from V and 0 bases from J; junction bases left unmatched: 7. The CDR3 is made up of 18 amino acids. Germline CDR1 MGHRA, CDR2 YSYEKL. In DNA, the CDR3 is TGCGCCAGCAGCCAGCCCGGGACAGGCGCCTCTGGGGCCAACGTCCTGACTTTC. It is translated as CASSQPGTGASGANVLTF.

This CDR3 reads CAWSVPSGGLDEQFF. CDR3 nucleotide sequence: TGTGCCTGGAGTGTACCTAGCGGGGGGTTGGATGAGCAGTTCTTC. V usage is TRBV30 and J usage is TRBJ2-1; 11 bases are a match to TRBD2. Trimming at V came to 0 bases and at J to 8 bases, leaving 6 bases not matched to a gene. Germline CDR1 and CDR2: GTSNPN and SVGIG (reference sequence). The CDR3 extends over 15 amino acids.

The count of this clone is one. The chain recombines TRBV10-1 with TRBJ2-1; 10 bases are shared with TRBD1. The junction had 17 bases not matched to a gene; V was cut back by 5 bases and J by 13 bases. CDR1 and CDR2 (germline): WNHNN, SYGVQD (reference sequence). CDR3 length: 16 amino acids. CDR3 sequence reads: CASSHQVPGTGDIQFF. CDR3 DNA: TGCGCCAGCAGTCACCAAGTACCCGGGACAGGGGACATTCAGTTCTTC.

The rearrangement uses TRBV5-1 and TRBJ2-3, with 13 bases matching TRBD2. Germline lookup yields CDR1 SGHRS and CDR2 YFSETQ. V was pared by 4 bases and J by 4 bases, with 12 bases of the junction left unmatched. The CDR3 contains 18 residues. CDR3 coding DNA: TGCGCCAGCAGCAGGGACAGGGTTACTAGCGGGGGGGCAGATACGCAGTATTTT. Translating it yields CASSRDRVTSGGADTQYF.

CDR3 DNA: TGTGCCAGCAGCTCGCCCACTCCCCAGGGTAATGAAAAACTGTTTTTT. It codes for CASSSPTPQGNEKLFF. The chain has TRBV7-2 and TRBJ1-4, with a weak D call TRBD1 (5 bases). The CDR3 consists of 16 residues. V lost 4 bases and J lost 4, with 16 bases in between. Germline V CDR1 and CDR2: SGHTA, FQGNSA.

V and J are TRBV28 and TRBJ2-7; 8 nucleotides align to TRBD1. The length of the CDR3 is 15 residues. Germline-derived CDR1 and CDR2 are MDHEN and SYDVKM. Trimming removed 9 bases from V and 0 bases from J; junction bases left unmatched: 10. In nucleotides, the CDR3 is TGTGCCAGTTTATCTTGGGACAGGTCCTCCTACGAGCAGTACTTC. Amino acid sequence: CASLSWDRSSYEQYF.

The chain couples TRBV5-1 to TRBJ2-1, with D possibly being TRBD2 (6 bases). The CDR3 extends over 15 amino acids. Germline lookup yields CDR1 SGHRS and CDR2 YFSETQ. The V gene lost 4 bases and the J gene lost 2 bases, with 13 bases spanning the gap. The CDR3 coding sequence is TGCGCCAGCAGCCCACGGGAGCTAACCTACAATGAGCAGTTCTTC. Its protein is CASSPRELTYNEQFF. The complete variable domain, with remaining parts taken from reference TRBV5-1 and TRBJ2-1, reads KAGVTQTPRYLIKTRGQQVTLSCSPISGHRSVSWYQQTPGQGLQFLFEYFSETQRNKGNFPGRFSGRQFSNSRSEMNVSTLELGDSALYLCASSPRELTYNEQFFGPGTRLTVL.

The rearrangement links TRBV27 to TRBJ2-1, with unresolved D. The ends were cut back, 2 bases at V and 3 bases at J, with 8 bases in the middle. Germline V gene data show CDR1 as MNHEY and CDR2 as SMNVEV (reference sequence). The CDR3 contains 14 residues. CDR3 amino acids: CASSLGVSYNEQFF. CDR3 nucleotide sequence: TGTGCCAGCAGTTTAGGAGTAAGCTACAATGAGCAGTTCTTC.

This chain uses TRBV9 with TRBJ2-7, with 12 bases aligning to TRBD2. This CDR3 spans 17 amino acids. Germline CDR1 reads SGDLS; CDR2 reads YYNGEE. With 0 bases clipped from V and 0 bases from J, the junction kept 4 bases outside the gene matches. In DNA form, the CDR3 reads TGTGCCAGCAGCGTAGGACTAGCGGGGGCGAACTCCTACGAGCAGTACTTC. It yields the protein CASSVGLAGANSYEQYF.

The chain combines TRBV5-1 with TRBJ2-3; 7 bases are a match to TRBD2. Germline CDR1 and CDR2: SGHRS and YFSETQ. V trimming: 1 base; J trimming: 2 bases; junction bases outside the gene matches: 4. The CDR3 runs 15 residues. The CDR3, as DNA: TGCGCCAGCAGCTTGCAGGGAGGGCTCACAGATACGCAGTATTTT. Amino acids: CASSLQGGLTDTQYF.